This entry features one T cell receptor (beta chain) sequence. Its binding antigen is unknown. Base qualities are not at hand, and no much larger clone is one base apart. The data originate from a study of T cell responses to AZD1222 COVID-19 vaccine (dated by TCRdb to the early 2020s). For context, the study as a whole: TCR sequencing covered about 230 trial participants: 200 to 220 given two doses of AZD1222 and 26 given two doses of MenACWY control vaccine. Enrollment into the trials was organized by age into subgroups of 18-55, 56-69 and 70-plus years, and those subgroups contained roughly 160, 29 and 62 TCR-sequenced participants, respectively.

Reading from cysteine to phenylalanine, the CDR3 counts 13 amino acids. Here the CDR3 DNA is all that survives: 39 bases in frame from base 1. Looking up the germline V gene (reference sequence) yields CDR1 LNHDA and CDR2 SQIVND. Relative to germline, V is 10 bases shorter and J is 10 bases shorter, with 17 bases between their ends. Read against the paper, the sample's time point label means: about 28 days (+/-7) after the second vaccine dose. Because spike-specific TCR depth and breadth did not differ between the two schedules, AZD1222 recipients who got a second dose at roughly 4 weeks were pooled with those who got a second dose at roughly 12 weeks. Vaccinee samples were obtained from the UK trials COV001 and COV002, which included a single-blind randomized controlled phase 2/3 trial of AZD1222 (ChAdOx1 nCoV-19) in healthy adults. For TCRbeta chain sequencing, PBMC samples from trial participants were taken at day 0 and at day 28 after the second dose.

Paper-wide results and their limitations: CD4 TCRs associated with the vaccine covered the entire spike protein, and the dominant responses were in regions 160-218 and 743-854. In the small 56-69-year group, the increase in depth fell short of significance, most likely because of low power. Epitopes outside the regions mutated in the B.1.351 and B.1.1.7 variants were reportedly recognized by nearly half of the unique spike-specific TCRs. Conclusions about previously exposed vaccinees are limited because only a handful of AZD1222 recipients were SARS-CoV-2 seropositive at baseline. Most participants were white British and females outnumbered males, and the authors suggested that clonal diversity may have been underestimated. A significant rise in spike-specific TCR breadth and depth was observed after two AZD1222 doses relative to day 0 and relative to MenACWY recipients. No day 14 peak-response samples were available, so repertoires were characterized only after the peak T cell response.

The CDR3 regions of human TCRbeta chains were subjected to immunosequencing. The authors' analysis ran thus. TCRs in the repertoires were matched against a reference library of SARS-CoV-2-specific TCRs that had been generated with the MIRA antigen-specificity platform. Breadth was defined as the fraction of unique TCRs that were SARS-CoV-2-associated. Depth was defined as the fraction of total T cells that were SARS-CoV-2-associated. Using the MIRA data, each spike-specific TCR was mapped to the spike region that the TCR reacts to and placed in a CD4 or CD8 class. Log10-transformed breadth and depth values were compared by one-way ANOVA with Sidak's multiple comparisons tests. TCRdb limited this immuneACCESS table to in-frame rearrangements with V and J called. A share of clones is missing; checked studies link under half to unresolved V genes, and the rest is unexplained. V and J calls and clone size are copied from that table; D and trimming were computed from the DNA. In all, the sample holds 90,000 to 120,000 clones, and 92% of those were seen once. The ten most abundant clones make up more than 8% of the sample.

The receptor chain draws on TRBV19 and TRBJ1-6; the D gene is perhaps TRBD1, from 6 matching bases. Material: peripheral blood, obtained 28 days after the second AZD1222 dose. The TCR comes from an adult who received the AZD1222 COVID-19 vaccine. The CDR3 is CANPTGAGSPLHF. The nucleotide sequence reads TGTGCCAATCCGACAGGAGCGGGCTCACCCCTCCACTTT.